The source of this T cell receptor beta chain is a study of CD8 T cells in ankylosing spondylitis. General study findings and limits: A TCR beta motif of several highly homologous variants appeared characteristic of ankylosing spondylitis blood. Clones tied to disease were said to be significantly enriched in matched ankylosing spondylitis synovial fluid.

The CDR3 loop spans 14 amino acids. In germline, CDR1 is ENHRY, CDR2 SYGVKD. The ends lost 1 base at V and 5 bases at J; junction bases unmatched: 4. Ten or more counts support this clonotype. The antigen remains undetermined. A quantitative 5'-RACE method, one with molecular barcodes, was used to make TCR beta libraries. TCRdb re-called the 5' RACE reads through MiXCR, storing one row per CDR3 protein. The table records 750,000 to 850,000 distinct CDR3 sequences, over 9.5% of them present only once. This clonotype was obtained from a male donor with ankylosing spondylitis. This chain uses TRBV10-3 with TRBJ2-7, with 8 bases fitting TRBD2. The sequencing sample was made of blood, either unsorted or a sorted T cell fraction (not recorded which). CDR3 loop: CAISEFSGDDEQYF. CDR3 nucleotide sequence: TGTGCCATCAGTGAGTTTAGCGGGGACGACGAGCAGTACTTC.